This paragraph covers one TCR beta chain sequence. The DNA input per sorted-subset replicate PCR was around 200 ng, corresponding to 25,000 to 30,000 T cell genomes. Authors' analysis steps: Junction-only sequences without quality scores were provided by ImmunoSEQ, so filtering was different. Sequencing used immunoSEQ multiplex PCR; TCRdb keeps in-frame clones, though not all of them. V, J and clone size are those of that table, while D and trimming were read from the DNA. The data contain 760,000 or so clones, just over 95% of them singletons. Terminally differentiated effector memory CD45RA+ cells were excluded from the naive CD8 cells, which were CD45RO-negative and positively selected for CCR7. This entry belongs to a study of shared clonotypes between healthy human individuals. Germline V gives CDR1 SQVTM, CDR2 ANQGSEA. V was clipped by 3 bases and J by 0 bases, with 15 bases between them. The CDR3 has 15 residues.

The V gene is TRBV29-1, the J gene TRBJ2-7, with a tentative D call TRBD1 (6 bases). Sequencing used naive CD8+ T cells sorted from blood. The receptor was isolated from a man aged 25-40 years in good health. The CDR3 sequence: CSVEGAPTGSYEQYF. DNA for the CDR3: TGCAGCGTTGAGGGGGCTCCGACAGGCTCCTACGAGCAGTACTTC.